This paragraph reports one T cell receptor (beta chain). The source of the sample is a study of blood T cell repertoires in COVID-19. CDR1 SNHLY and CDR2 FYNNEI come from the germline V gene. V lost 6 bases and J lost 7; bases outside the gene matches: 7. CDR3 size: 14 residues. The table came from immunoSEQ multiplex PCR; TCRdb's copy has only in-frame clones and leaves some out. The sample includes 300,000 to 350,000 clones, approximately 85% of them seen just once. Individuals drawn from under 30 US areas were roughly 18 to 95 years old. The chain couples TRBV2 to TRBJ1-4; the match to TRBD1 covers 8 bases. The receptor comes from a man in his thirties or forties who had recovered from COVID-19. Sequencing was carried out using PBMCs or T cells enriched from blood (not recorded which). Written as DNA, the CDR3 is TGTGCCAGCAGCAGACAGGGGTTGGGTGAAAAACTGTTTTTT. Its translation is CASSRQGLGEKLFF.